The 24 T cell receptor beta chains presented below share a single source sample, sequenced in a study of blood T cell repertoires in COVID-19. Sequenced by immunoSEQ multiplex PCR; TCRdb stores in-frame clones only, minus some. The table records under 200,000 clones, about 86% of them present only once. The sequencing sample was made of peripheral blood. The receptors originated from a human donor with acute or convalescent COVID-19. The donor label of this sample is uncertain.

The chain links TRBV5-4 to TRBJ2-5, with D perhaps matching TRBD2 (5 bases). The germline V and J ends were trimmed by 1 base and 5 bases, with 12 bases remaining between them. Germline loops: CDR1 SGHNT, CDR2 YYREEE (reference sequence). The CDR3 runs 14 residues. CDR3 protein: CASSLSKRRETQYF. The CDR3 DNA reads as TGTGCCAGCAGCTTGTCAAAGAGGAGGGAGACCCAGTACTTC.

V usage is TRBV28 and J usage is TRBJ2-1; 13 nucleotides line up with TRBD2. The CDR3 loop spans 21 amino acids. Trimming removed 1 base from V and 4 bases from J; junction bases left unmatched: 16. CDR1 is MDHEN, CDR2 SYDVKM, per germline. CDR3 DNA: TGTGCCAGCAGTTTATCTCTGGGGCCGACTAGCGGGAGGCGGGGATACAATGAGCAGTTCTTC. Translation: CASSLSLGPTSGRRGYNEQFF. Complete variable domain (other parts from reference TRBV28 and TRBJ2-1): DVKVTQSSRYLVKRTGEKVFLECVQDMDHENMFWYRQDPGLGLRLIYFSYDVKMKEKGDIPEGYSVSREKKERFSLILESASTNQTSMYLCASSLSLGPTSGRRGYNEQFFGPGTRLTVL.

The chain's CDR3 is CASSQGTGGDNEQFF. Written as DNA, the CDR3 is TGTGCCAGCAGCCAGGGGACCGGCGGAGACAATGAGCAGTTCTTC. This chain links TRBV5-6 with TRBJ2-1, with D perhaps TRBD1 (6 bases). Deletions cut 4 bases from V and 5 bases from J, with 16 bases between. Germline V gene lookup returns CDR1 SGHDT and CDR2 YYEEEE. CDR3 size: 15 residues.

The chain is built from TRBV11-2 and TRBJ2-1; 7 bases agree with TRBD2. Per germline, CDR1 SGHAT and CDR2 FQNNGV. The CDR3 is 19 residues long. Germline trimming cut 2 bases from V and 4 bases from J; bases unmatched to any gene: 17. CDR3 DNA: TGTGCCAGCAGCTTACGGGGGGAACAGTACTCCAGTCTATACAATGAGCAGTTCTTC. Translating it yields CASSLRGEQYSSLYNEQFF.

The chain uses TRBV27 and TRBJ2-2, with TRBD2 matching 7 bases. The CDR3 totals 12 residues. V shed 8 bases, J shed 6 bases, and the junction held 3 bases outside the gene matches. Germline V lookup: CDR1 MNHEY, CDR2 SMNVEV (reference sequence). The CDR3 DNA is TGTGCCAGCCAAGGGAGGGCCGGGGAGCTGTTTTTT. Encoded protein: CASQGRAGELFF.

This CDR3 is CASSQVGTRGKETQYF. In DNA form, the CDR3 reads TGCGCCAGCAGCCAAGTGGGGACGAGGGGGAAGGAGACCCAGTACTTC. J is TRBJ2-5 and V is TRBV4-1; a possible D gene is TRBD1 (6 bases). Germline V gene sequence: CDR1 MGHRA, CDR2 YSYEKL. V was clipped by 1 base and J by 5 bases, with 17 bases between them. The CDR3 spans 16 residues.

The genes are TRBV5-1 and TRBJ1-3; D gene uncertain. The germline gives CDR1 SGHRS, CDR2 YFSETQ. This CDR3 has 16 amino acids. The V end lost 0 bases, the J end lost 0 bases, and 10 bases lay between the germline ends. CDR3 sequence reads: CASSLELTVSGNTIYF. In DNA form, the CDR3 reads TGCGCCAGCAGCTTGGAATTAACGGTCTCTGGAAACACCATATATTTT.

The V gene is TRBV6-5, the J gene TRBJ2-5; D is perhaps TRBD2 (5 bases). V shed 9 bases and J shed 1 base, with 18 bases lying between them. This CDR3 region has 15 residues. Germline V gene lookup returns CDR1 MNHEY and CDR2 SVGAGI. In nucleotides, the CDR3 is TGTGCCAGTACCTGGGCGGGCTTACTCCAAGAGACCCAGTACTTC. Amino acids: CASTWAGLLQETQYF.

The rearrangement joins TRBV10-3 to TRBJ2-5; 7 nucleotides agree with TRBD2. CDR1 and CDR2 from the germline V gene are ENHRY and SYGVKD. Germline trimming cut 4 bases from V and 3 bases from J; bases unmatched to any gene: 5. The CDR3 has 14 residues. The CDR3, as DNA: TGTGCCATCAGTGCCGGGGGAGGGGAAGAGACCCAGTACTTC. This gives the protein CAISAGGGEETQYF.

This clone has just a few counts. This chain links TRBV20-1 with TRBJ1-6, with 10 bases that match TRBD1. Per germline, CDR1 DFQATT and CDR2 SNEGSKA (reference sequence). Losses at the gene ends were 3 bases for V and 4 bases for J; bases not matched to a gene: 18. CDR3 size: 20 residues. CDR3 DNA: TGCAGTGCTAGTGTATATCCGGGACAGGGGCTCCTGGGGTATAATTCACCCCTCCACTTT. This sequence encodes CSASVYPGQGLLGYNSPLHF.

This chain's CDR3 is CASSLRTSGGNEQFF. CDR3 DNA sequence: TGTGCCAGCAGCCTAAGGACTAGCGGGGGGAATGAGCAGTTCTTC. This chain links TRBV3-1 (or the pseudogene TRBV3-2) with TRBJ2-1; 14 bases line up with TRBD2. The CDR3 sequence is 15 residues long. Germline V gene data show CDR1 as LGHDT and CDR2 as YNNKEL (reference sequence). V lost 4 bases to trimming and J lost 7 bases; unmatched junction nucleotides: 3.

V usage is TRBV30 and J usage is TRBJ2-7; D gene uncertain. The CDR3 is made up of 12 amino acids. CDR1 is GTSNPN, CDR2 SVGIG, per germline (reference sequence). V dropped 4 bases and J dropped 5 bases, with 12 bases sitting between them. The CDR3 region has the DNA TGTGCCTGGATGAATGGCTTCCACGAGCAGTACTTC. It translates to CAWMNGFHEQYF.

CDR3 sequence: CASSTGQGNYGYTF. The CDR3 nucleotides are TGTGCCAGCAGCACAGGACAGGGCAACTATGGCTACACCTTC. This chain links TRBV21-1 with TRBJ1-2; the table's D call, TRBD1, has no DNA check behind it. TRBV21-1 is classified as a pseudogene. This CDR3 contains 14 residues.

The CDR3 reads CASSIGWAFYGYTF. CDR3 DNA sequence: TGTGCCAGTAGTATAGGGTGGGCCTTCTATGGCTACACCTTC. This chain uses TRBV19 with TRBJ1-2; D unresolved. In germline, CDR1 is LNHDA, CDR2 SQIVND (reference sequence). The V and J ends lost 1 base and 4 bases respectively, with 10 bases between them. The CDR3 is 14 amino acids.

This chain's CDR3 is CASRRGLVDEQYF. The DNA of the CDR3 is TGCGCCAGCAGAAGGGGACTAGTCGACGAGCAGTACTTC. This chain connects TRBV5-1 to TRBJ2-7, with TRBD2 matching over 8 bases. Germline values: CDR1 SGHRS, CDR2 YFSETQ. V trimming: 5 bases; J trimming: 5 bases; junction bases outside the gene matches: 6. This CDR3 region has 13 residues.

The J gene is TRBJ1-5, the V gene TRBV5-8; D gene uncertain. The V gene's germline CDR1 is SGHTS and CDR2 YDEGEE. This CDR3 spans 14 amino acids. V lost 2 bases, J lost 0 bases, and 6 bases lay in between. The DNA of the CDR3 is TGTGCCAGCAGCTTCGGGTATAGCAATCAGCCCCAGCATTTT. Its protein is CASSFGYSNQPQHF.

This clone has a handful of counts. The V call is TRBV6-6, the J call TRBJ1-1; D is undetermined. Trimming took 4 bases from V and 4 from J, leaving 10 bases between them. Germline V gene sequence: CDR1 MNHNY, CDR2 SVGAGI (reference sequence). The CDR3 runs 13 residues. The CDR3 DNA reads as TGTGCCAGCAGTTCGAGGGATGGCACTGAAGCTTTCTTT. This encodes CASSSRDGTEAFF.

The chain couples TRBV30 to TRBJ1-6, with D possibly being TRBD1 (5 bases). Germline V gene lookup returns CDR1 GTSNPN and CDR2 SVGIG (reference sequence). The CDR3 loop spans 15 amino acids. V lost 3 bases, J lost 5 bases, and 14 bases lay in between. For the CDR3, the DNA is TGTGCCTGGAGGGGCAGGGAGGGGAATAATTCACCCCTCCACTTT. The encoded protein is CAWRGREGNNSPLHF.

The gene calls are TRBV27 and TRBJ2-1, with a possible D match to TRBD2 (7 bases). V was pared by 6 bases and J by 6 bases, with 24 bases between. Germline V gene data show CDR1 as MNHEY and CDR2 as SMNVEV (reference sequence). The CDR3 is made up of 17 amino acids. The CDR3 region is CASSRQGRGGAGNEQFF. CDR3 DNA sequence: TGTGCCAGCAGCCGTCAAGGGAGGGGGGGGGCCGGCAATGAGCAGTTCTTC.

This chain links TRBV2 with TRBJ2-1; a possible D gene is TRBD1 (5 bases). Germline lookup yields CDR1 SNHLY and CDR2 FYNNEI. The CDR3 is 15 amino acids. The V gene lost 2 bases and the J gene lost 4 bases, with 12 bases spanning the gap. The CDR3 sequence is CASSEPQGLYNEQFF. The CDR3 nucleotides read TGTGCCAGCAGTGAACCGCAGGGCCTGTACAATGAGCAGTTCTTC.

The chain has TRBV6-5 and TRBJ2-7; D might be TRBD2 (6 bases). The CDR3 is made up of 15 amino acids. CDR1 is MNHEY, CDR2 SVGAGI, per germline. CDR3 DNA: TGTGCTGGGGGAAGGGACTCCCGATTAACCTACGAGCAGTACTTC. Translated: CAGGRDSRLTYEQYF.

V and J are TRBV6-5 and TRBJ2-1, with 7 nucleotides matching TRBD1. This CDR3 has 13 residues. J was trimmed by 8 bases and V by 9 bases; bases with no gene match: 10. CDR1 and CDR2 (germline): MNHEY, SVGAGI. The CDR3 is CASGGEGADEQFF. The CDR3 bases are TGTGCCAGTGGCGGTGAGGGGGCCGATGAGCAGTTCTTC.

This clone appeared once. The chain carries TRBV6-5 and TRBJ1-6; TRBD1 matches 8 bases. V shed 6 bases and J 9 bases; nucleotides not matched to a gene: 10. In germline, CDR1 is MNHEY, CDR2 SVGAGI. The CDR3 consists of 15 residues. The CDR3 here is CASSSGQGRTSPLHF. The CDR3 DNA reads as TGTGCCAGCAGCTCTGGACAGGGTAGGACTTCACCCCTCCACTTT.

The chain combines TRBV28 with TRBJ1-2; D remains unclear. Deletions cut 1 base from V and 5 bases from J, with 5 bases between. The CDR3 is 12 amino acids. CDR1 and CDR2 (germline): MDHEN, SYDVKM. CDR3 sequence (DNA): TGTGCCAGCAGTTTATTCGGGTATGGCTACACCTTC. This gives the protein CASSLFGYGYTF.